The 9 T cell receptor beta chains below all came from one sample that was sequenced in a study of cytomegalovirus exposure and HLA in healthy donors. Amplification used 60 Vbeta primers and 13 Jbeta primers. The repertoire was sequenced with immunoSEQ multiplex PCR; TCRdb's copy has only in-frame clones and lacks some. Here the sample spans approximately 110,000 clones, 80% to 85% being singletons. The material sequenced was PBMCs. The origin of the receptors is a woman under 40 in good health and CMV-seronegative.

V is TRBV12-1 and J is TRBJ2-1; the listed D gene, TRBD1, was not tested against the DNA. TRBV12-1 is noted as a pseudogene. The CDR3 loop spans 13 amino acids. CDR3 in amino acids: CASSSQYRNEQFF. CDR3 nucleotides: TGTGCCAGCAGCTCACAGTACCGGAATGAGCAGTTCTTC.

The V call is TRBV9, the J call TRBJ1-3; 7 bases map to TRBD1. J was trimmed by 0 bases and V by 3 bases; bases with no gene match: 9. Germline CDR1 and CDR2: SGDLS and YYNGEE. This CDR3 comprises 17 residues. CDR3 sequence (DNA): TGTGCCAGCAGCGAGGGGGCCGGCATGCCCTCTGGAAACACCATATATTTT. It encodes CASSEGAGMPSGNTIYF.

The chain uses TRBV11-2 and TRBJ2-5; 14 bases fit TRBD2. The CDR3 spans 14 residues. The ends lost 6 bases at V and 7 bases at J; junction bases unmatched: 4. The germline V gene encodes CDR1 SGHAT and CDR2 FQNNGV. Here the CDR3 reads CASRRLAGGRTQYF. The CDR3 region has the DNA TGTGCCAGCAGAAGACTAGCGGGGGGGCGGACCCAGTACTTC.

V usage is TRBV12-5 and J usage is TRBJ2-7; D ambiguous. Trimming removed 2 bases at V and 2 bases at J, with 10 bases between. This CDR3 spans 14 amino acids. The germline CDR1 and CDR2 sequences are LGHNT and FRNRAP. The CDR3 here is CASGLNHSPYEQYF. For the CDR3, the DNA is TGTGCTAGTGGTTTGAACCACTCCCCCTACGAGCAGTACTTC.

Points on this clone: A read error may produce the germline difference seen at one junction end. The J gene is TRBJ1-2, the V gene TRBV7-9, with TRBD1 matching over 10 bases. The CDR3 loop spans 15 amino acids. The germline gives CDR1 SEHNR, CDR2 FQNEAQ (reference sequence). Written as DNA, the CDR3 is TGTTCCAGCAGCCCGAGGGACAGGGGTATTAATGGCTACACCTTC. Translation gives CSSSPRDRGINGYTF.

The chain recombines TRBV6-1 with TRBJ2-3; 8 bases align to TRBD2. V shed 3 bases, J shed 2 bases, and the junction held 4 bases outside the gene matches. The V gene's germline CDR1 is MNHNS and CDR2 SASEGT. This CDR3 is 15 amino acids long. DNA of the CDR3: TGTGCCAGCAGTGATGGGGGACTAGACACAGATACGCAGTATTTT. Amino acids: CASSDGGLDTDTQYF.

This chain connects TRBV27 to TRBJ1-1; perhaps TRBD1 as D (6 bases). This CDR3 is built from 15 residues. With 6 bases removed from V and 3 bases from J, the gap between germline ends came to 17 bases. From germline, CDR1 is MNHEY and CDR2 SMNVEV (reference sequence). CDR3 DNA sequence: TGTGCCAGCAGCCATTACAGGGTCGGCGACACTGAAGCTTTCTTT. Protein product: CASSHYRVGDTEAFF.

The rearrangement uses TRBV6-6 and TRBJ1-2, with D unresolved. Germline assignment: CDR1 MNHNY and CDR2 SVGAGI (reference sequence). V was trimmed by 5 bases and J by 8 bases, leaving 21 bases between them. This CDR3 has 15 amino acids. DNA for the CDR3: TGTGCCAGCAGTCAGGACTTATCCGGTGGCTCCGGCTACACCTTC. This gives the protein CASSQDLSGGSGYTF.

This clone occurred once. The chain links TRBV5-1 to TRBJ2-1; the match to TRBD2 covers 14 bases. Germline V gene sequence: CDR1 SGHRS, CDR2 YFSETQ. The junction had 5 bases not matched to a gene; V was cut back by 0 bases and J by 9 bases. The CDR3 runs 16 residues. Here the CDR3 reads CASSLARLAGGLEQFF. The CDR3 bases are TGCGCCAGCAGCTTGGCGAGACTAGCGGGGGGGCTTGAGCAGTTCTTC.